This T cell receptor (beta chain) was obtained from a study of CD8 T cells in ankylosing spondylitis. Regarding the study as a whole: Several of the motif variants were reported before in synovial fluid and blood from reactive arthritis. In ankylosing spondylitis patients, matched synovial fluid reportedly showed significant enrichment of disease-linked clones. A CD8+ phenotype characterized the disease-linked clones, which were relatively rare in peripheral blood. Blood of patients with ankylosing spondylitis appeared to be characterized by a TCR beta motif of seven or eight highly homologous variants.

The V gene's germline CDR1 is MDHEN and CDR2 SYDVKM. The V and J ends lost 10 bases and 8 bases, in that order; junction bases with no gene match: 8. The CDR3 runs to 12 residues. By quantitative 5'-RACE with molecular barcodes, the TCR beta libraries were made. TCRdb recomputed calls from the 5' RACE reads with MiXCR, one row per CDR3 protein. This sample carries fewer than 400,000 distinct CDR3 sequences, about 22% of them seen once, and the ten largest clones take about 17%. Details on this clonotype: Its antigen remains unidentified.

The source is a male donor with ankylosing spondylitis. The chain has TRBV28 and TRBJ1-2, with 9 bases aligning to TRBD1. The sequenced sample was blood, either unsorted or a sorted T cell fraction (not recorded which). CDR3 loop: CAIQGATEGYTF. The CDR3 nucleotides read TGTGCCATACAGGGGGCTACGGAAGGCTACACCTTC.